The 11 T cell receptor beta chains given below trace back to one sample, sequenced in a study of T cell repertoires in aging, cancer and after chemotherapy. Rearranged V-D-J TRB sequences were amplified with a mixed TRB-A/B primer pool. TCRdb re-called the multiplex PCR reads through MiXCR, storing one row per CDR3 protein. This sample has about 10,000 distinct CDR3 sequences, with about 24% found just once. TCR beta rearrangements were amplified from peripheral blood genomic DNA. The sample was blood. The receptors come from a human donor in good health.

CDR3: CASSEINRVDRTQYF. DNA of the CDR3: TGTGCCAGCAGTGAAATTAACAGGGTCGACCGTACGCAGTATTTT. This chain uses TRBV6-1 with TRBJ2-3; D possibly corresponds to TRBD1 (6 bases). V was clipped by 2 bases and J by 8 bases, with 17 bases between them. The germline V gene encodes CDR1 MNHNS and CDR2 SASEGT. This CDR3 has 15 amino acids.

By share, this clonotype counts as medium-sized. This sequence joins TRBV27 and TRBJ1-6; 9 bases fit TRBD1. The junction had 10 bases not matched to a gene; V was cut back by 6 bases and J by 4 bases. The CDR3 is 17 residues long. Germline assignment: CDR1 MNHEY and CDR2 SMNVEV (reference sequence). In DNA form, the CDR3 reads TGTGCCAGCAGGAATAACAGGGGGCCCCGATATAATTCACCCCTCCACTTT. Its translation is CASRNNRGPRYNSPLHF.

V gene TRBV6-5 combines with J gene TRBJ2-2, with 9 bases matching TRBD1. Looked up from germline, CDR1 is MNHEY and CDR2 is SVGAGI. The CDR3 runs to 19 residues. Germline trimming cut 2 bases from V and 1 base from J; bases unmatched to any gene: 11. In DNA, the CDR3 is TGTGCCAGCAGTTACGGGACAGGGAGTTTCATTCAGAACACCGGGGAGCTGTTTTTT. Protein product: CASSYGTGSFIQNTGELFF.

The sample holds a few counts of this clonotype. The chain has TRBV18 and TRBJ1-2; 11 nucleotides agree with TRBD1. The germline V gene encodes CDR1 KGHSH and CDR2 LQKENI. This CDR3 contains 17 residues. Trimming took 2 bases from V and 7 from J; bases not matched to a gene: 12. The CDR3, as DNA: TGTGCCAGCTCACCAAGGCCGGGACAGGGGGAATTTGGTGGCTACACCTTC. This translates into CASSPRPGQGEFGGYTF.

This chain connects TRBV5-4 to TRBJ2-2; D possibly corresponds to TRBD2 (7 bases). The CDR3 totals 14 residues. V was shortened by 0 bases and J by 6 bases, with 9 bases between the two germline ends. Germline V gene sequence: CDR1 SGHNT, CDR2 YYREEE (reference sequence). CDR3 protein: CASSLEGGAGELFF. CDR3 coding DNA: TGTGCCAGCAGCTTGGAAGGGGGGGCCGGGGAGCTGTTTTTT. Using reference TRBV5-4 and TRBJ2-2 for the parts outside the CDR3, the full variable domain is ETGVTQSPTHLIKTRGQQVTLRCSSQSGHNTVSWYQQALGQGPQFIFQYYREEENGRGNFPPRFSGLQFPNYSSELNVNALELDDSALYLCASSLEGGAGELFFGEGSRLTVL.

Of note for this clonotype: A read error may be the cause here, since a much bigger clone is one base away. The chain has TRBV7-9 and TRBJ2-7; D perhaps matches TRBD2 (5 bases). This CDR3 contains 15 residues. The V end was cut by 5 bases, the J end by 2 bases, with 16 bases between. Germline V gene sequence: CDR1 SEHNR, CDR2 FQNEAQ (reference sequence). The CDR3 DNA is TGTGCCAGCAGCCCCTGGGCCGGGGAACCCTACGAGCAGTACTTC. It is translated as CASSPWAGEPYEQYF.

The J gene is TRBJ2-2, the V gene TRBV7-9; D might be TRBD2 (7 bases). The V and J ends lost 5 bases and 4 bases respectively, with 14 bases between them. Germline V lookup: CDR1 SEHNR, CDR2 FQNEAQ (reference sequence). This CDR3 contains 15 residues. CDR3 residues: CASSQRGGGTGELFF. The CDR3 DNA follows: TGTGCCAGCAGCCAAAGAGGGGGGGGCACCGGGGAGCTGTTTTTT.

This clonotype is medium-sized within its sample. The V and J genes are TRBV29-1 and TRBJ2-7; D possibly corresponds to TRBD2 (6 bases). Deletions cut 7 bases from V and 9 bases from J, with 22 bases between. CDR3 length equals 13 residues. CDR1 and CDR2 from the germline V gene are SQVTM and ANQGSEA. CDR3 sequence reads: CSAVSPKTGGQYF. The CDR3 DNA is TGCAGCGCCGTTAGTCCCAAGACCGGGGGGCAGTACTTC.

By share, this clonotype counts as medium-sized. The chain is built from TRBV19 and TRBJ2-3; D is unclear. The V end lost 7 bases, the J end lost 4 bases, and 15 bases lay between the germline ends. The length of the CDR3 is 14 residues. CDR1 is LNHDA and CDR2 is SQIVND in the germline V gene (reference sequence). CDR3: CASNQVLSADTQYF. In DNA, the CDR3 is TGTGCCAGTAACCAGGTCCTATCCGCAGATACGCAGTATTTT. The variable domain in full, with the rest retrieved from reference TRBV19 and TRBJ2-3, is DGGITQSPKYLFRKEGQNVTLSCEQNLNHDAMYWYRQDPGQGLRLIYYSQIVNDFQKGDIAEGYSVSREKKESFPLTVTSAQKNPTAFYLCASNQVLSADTQYFGPGTRLTVL.

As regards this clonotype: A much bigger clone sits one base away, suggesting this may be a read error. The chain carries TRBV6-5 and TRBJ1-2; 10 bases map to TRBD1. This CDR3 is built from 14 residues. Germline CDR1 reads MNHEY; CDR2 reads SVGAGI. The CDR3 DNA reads TGTGCCAGCAGTGCGACAGGGGGCGACTATGGCTACGCCTTC. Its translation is CASSATGGDYGYAF.

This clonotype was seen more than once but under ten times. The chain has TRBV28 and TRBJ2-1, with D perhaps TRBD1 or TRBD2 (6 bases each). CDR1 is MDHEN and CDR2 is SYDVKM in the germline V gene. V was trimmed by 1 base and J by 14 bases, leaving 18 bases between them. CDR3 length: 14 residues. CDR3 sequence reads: CASSLYFGGGKEFF. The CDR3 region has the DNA TGTGCCAGCAGTTTATACTTCGGGGGCGGCAAGGAGTTCTTC.